This T cell receptor (beta chain) was identified in a study of T cells in Graves' hyperthyroidism and ophthalmopathy. This clonotype has a handful of counts. The V end was cut by 1 base, the J end by 10 bases, with 11 bases between. The CDR3 runs 13 residues. CDR1 LGHDT and CDR2 YNNKEL come from the germline V gene (reference sequence). TCR beta CDR3 regions were amplified from RNA transcripts. Carried out on the TCR CDR3, a first-round RT-PCR used the HTBI primer set. Via MiXCR, TCRdb re-called the multiplex PCR reads, giving one row per CDR3 protein. The table lists approximately 640,000 distinct CDR3 sequences, around 16% of them singletons, with roughly 15% in the top ten.

The receptor comes from a man aged 50 or older with Graves' hyperthyroidism. The chain carries TRBV3-1 and TRBJ2-1, with D possibly TRBD1 on 5 matching bases. Sequencing input: blood. The CDR3 is CASSQASGQEQFF. As DNA, the CDR3 is TGTGCCAGCAGCCAAGCTTCAGGGCAGGAGCAGTTCTTC.